This TCR beta chain was found in a study of T cells in Graves' hyperthyroidism and ophthalmopathy. This clonotype was picked up a small number of times. RNA transcripts yielded amplified TCR beta CDR3 regions. The HTBI primer set served for first-round RT-PCR of the TCR CDR3. TCRdb redid the calling of the multiplex PCR reads with MiXCR, one entry per CDR3 protein. Of about 560,000 distinct CDR3 sequences listed, about a sixth are singletons. Uncontrolled infection, other autoimmune disease, pregnancy and lactation each barred patients from inclusion. This TCR derives from a woman aged 18-35 years with Graves' hyperthyroidism. The sample was blood.

The CDR3 coding sequence is TGTGCCAGTAGTATAGAGGGGGCCACAGATACGCAGTATTTT. As protein: CASSIEGATDTQYF. The gene calls are TRBV19 and TRBJ2-3, with D possibly being TRBD1 (6 bases). With 0 bases removed from V and 2 bases from J, the gap between germline ends came to 6 bases. This CDR3 comprises 14 residues. The germline gives CDR1 LNHDA, CDR2 SQIVND (reference sequence).